This T cell receptor beta chain was profiled in a study of cytomegalovirus exposure and HLA in healthy donors. V lost 1 base to trimming and J lost 6 bases, with 12 bases between them. CDR1 and CDR2 from the germline V gene are LNHNV and YYDKDF (reference sequence). CDR3 length equals 15 residues. Turning to this clone: Antigen: not known.

Findings of the study overall: The number of N-insertions in an Asian-associated ancestry cluster was reportedly below the roughly 670-donor mean in a later analysis.

Primers included in the PCR were 60 Vbeta and 13 Jbeta primers. Sequenced by immunoSEQ multiplex PCR; TCRdb stores in-frame clones only, minus some. In total, the table holds roughly 75,000 clones. The genes are TRBV15 and TRBJ1-4; weak D call: TRBD1 (6 bases). The source is a man in his forties in good health and CMV-seronegative. The sequenced material came from PBMCs. CDR3 region: CATSRVGASDEKLFF. In nucleotides, the CDR3 is TGTGCCACCAGCAGAGTGGGGGCGTCGGATGAAAAACTGTTTTTT.